The text below deals with one T cell receptor beta chain. Germline V gene data show CDR1 as WSHSY and CDR2 as SAAADI. The CDR3 covers 18 residues. With 3 bases clipped from V and 2 bases from J, the junction kept 13 bases outside the gene matches. Method: immunoSEQ multiplex PCR; TCRdb's copy keeps in-frame clones and lacks some. Here the sample spans a few million clones, just under 95% being singletons. The sample is drawn from a study of shared clonotypes between healthy human individuals. CD8 cells regarded as naive lacked CD45RO, were positively chosen for CCR7, and omitted terminally differentiated effector memory CD45RA+ cells.

The sequencing input was naive CD8+ T cells from PBMCs. This TCR was recovered from a man aged 18 to 35 in good health. Some clones in this sample may be carry-over from other donors' samples. The chain combines TRBV10-2 with TRBJ2-3, with 8 bases matching TRBD1. The CDR3 DNA is TGCGCCAGCAGTGAAACCGGGACAGGCGTAAATCTCACAGATACGCAGTATTTT. It yields the protein CASSETGTGVNLTDTQYF.